These T cell receptor beta chains were read from a single sample in a study of cytomegalovirus exposure and HLA in healthy donors. Profiling relied on immunoSEQ multiplex PCR, and the TCRdb table lists in-frame clones only, not all of them. The sample comprises 200,000 to 250,000 clones, 60% to 85% of which are singletons, and about 16% rests with the top ten. Sample: PBMCs. The receptors were gathered from a middle-aged man in good health and CMV-seronegative. The CDR3 runs from the conserved cysteine through the conserved F or W. A D gene is named only where the DNA matches it firmly. Clone size is stated in some rows and not others, as once, few, many or a class when expanded.

TRBV13	-	-	TRBJ1-1	CASSSTTGRTEAFF	TGTGCCAGCAGCTCCACCACAGGGCGGACTGAAGCTTTCTTT
TRBV6-5	-	few	TRBJ1-3	CASSYRGLAGNTIYF	TGTGCCAGCAGTTATAGGGGTCTGGCTGGAAACACCATATATTTT
TRBV7-9	-	-	TRBJ2-5	CASSLVVRPQETQYF	TGTGCCAGCAGCTTAGTGGTCAGGCCACAAGAGACCCAGTACTTC
TRBV5-1	TRBD2	once	TRBJ2-3	CASSPLQRGGGDTQYF	TGCGCCAGCAGCCCCCTTCAGCGGGGGGGCGGGGATACGCAGTATTTT
TRBV7-9	-	once	TRBJ2-2	CASSPTGKPGELFF	TGTGCCAGCAGCCCCACAGGGAAACCCGGGGAGCTGTTTTTT
TRBV7-9	TRBD1	-	TRBJ2-5	CASSFGTAPWTQYF	TGTGCCAGCAGCTTCGGGACAGCTCCTTGGACCCAGTACTTC
TRBV15	-	-	TRBJ2-5	CATSLLGAVETQYF	TGTGCCACCAGTCTTCTAGGGGCCGTCGAGACCCAGTACTTC
TRBV15	-	-	TRBJ2-5	CATSRGLEETQYF	TGTGCCACCAGCAGAGGTCTTGAAGAGACCCAGTACTTC
TRBV6-5	-	-	TRBJ1-2	CASRPDRDYGYTF	TGTGCCAGCAGACCCGACAGAGACTATGGCTACACCTTC
TRBV7-3	TRBD1	-	TRBJ2-5	CASSSKTGSFQTQYF	TGTGCCAGCAGCTCCAAGACAGGGTCCTTCCAGACCCAGTACTTC
TRBV7-8	-	-	TRBJ1-4	CASSWGEPNEKLFF	TGTGCCAGCAGCTGGGGCGAACCTAATGAAAAACTGTTTTTT
TRBV5-1	TRBD1	-	TRBJ1-1	CASNDRQTGRNTEAFF	TGCGCCAGCAACGATCGTCAGACAGGGCGGAACACTGAAGCTTTCTTT
TRBV11-1	-	-	TRBJ2-1	CASSTDGGPYNEQFF	TGTGCCAGCAGCACCGATGGGGGCCCCTACAATGAGCAGTTCTTC
TRBV7-9	-	few	TRBJ2-7	CASSLETRELYEQYF	TGTGCCAGCAGCTTAGAGACTAGGGAGTTATACGAGCAGTACTTC
TRBV2	TRBD2	-	TRBJ2-2	CASNVGLAGTGELFF	TGTGCCAGCAATGTCGGACTAGCGGGGACCGGGGAGCTGTTTTTT
TRBV2	-	-	TRBJ1-3	CASSRTDSGNTIYF	TGTGCCAGCAGTCGAACTGACTCTGGAAACACCATATATTTT
TRBV11-2	-	-	TRBJ2-7	CASSWAPGVAYEQYF	TGTGCCAGCAGCTGGGCCCCAGGGGTTGCCTACGAGCAGTACTTC
TRBV15	TRBD2	-	TRBJ2-3	CATSRKRGGTTDTQYF	TGTGCCACCAGCAGAAAGCGGGGGGGCACGACAGATACGCAGTATTTT
TRBV5-5	TRBD1	-	TRBJ2-7	CASSSTGTAYTYEQYF	TGTGCCAGCAGCTCAACCGGGACAGCATATACCTACGAGCAGTACTTC
TRBV7-9	TRBD2	-	TRBJ2-1	CASSLQSGGLYNEQFF	TGTGCCAGCAGCTTACAGAGCGGGGGCCTTTACAATGAGCAGTTCTTC
TRBV27	-	-	TRBJ2-1	CASSFMDSPNEQFF	TGTGCCAGCAGTTTCATGGACAGCCCCAATGAGCAGTTCTTC
TRBV5-1	-	-	TRBJ2-5	CASSLGTENQETQYF	TGCGCCAGCAGCTTGGGGACAGAAAATCAAGAGACCCAGTACTTC
TRBV7-9	TRBD1	-	TRBJ2-7	CASSLVGDSSYEQYF	TGTGCCAGCAGCTTAGTCGGGGACAGCTCCTACGAGCAGTACTTC
TRBV6-6	-	few	TRBJ1-5	CASSSPLTAQPQHF	TGTGCCAGCAGTTCCCCTTTGACAGCCCAGCCCCAGCATTTT
TRBV11-2	-	-	TRBJ1-2	CASSLDGGGAQNYGYTF	TGTGCCAGCAGCTTAGATGGTGGAGGGGCGCAGAACTATGGCTACACCTTC
TRBV19	TRBD2	-	TRBJ2-3	CASSIESGTYTDTQYF	TGTGCCAGTAGTATAGAGAGCGGGACTTACACAGATACGCAGTATTTT
TRBV6-6	TRBD1	once	TRBJ2-5	CASSTDREETQYF	TGTGCCAGCAGTACCGACAGGGAGGAGACCCAGTACTTC
TRBV19	TRBD1	-	TRBJ2-1	CASSPLTGVIDNEQFF	TGTGCCAGTAGCCCGTTAACAGGGGTGATCGACAATGAGCAGTTCTTC
TRBV5-1	TRBD1	-	TRBJ1-2	CASSPNRDRDYF	TGCGCCAGCAGCCCTAACCGGGACAGGGATTACTTC
TRBV10-3	-	-	TRBJ2-1	CAIRDNGNEQFF	TGTGCCATCAGAGACAATGGGAATGAGCAGTTCTTC
TRBV5-8	-	-	TRBJ2-7	CASSLPGNLYEQYF	TGTGCCAGCAGCTTGCCAGGGAACCTCTACGAGCAGTACTTC
TRBV9	-	-	TRBJ1-5	CASSVSYSNQPQHF	TGTGCCAGCAGCGTGAGTTATAGCAATCAGCCCCAGCATTTT
TRBV19	-	-	TRBJ1-1	CASSMPVYTEAFF	TGTGCCAGTAGTATGCCAGTCTACACTGAAGCTTTCTTT
TRBV2	-	-	TRBJ2-7	CASSLGGDYEQYF	TGTGCCAGCAGCTTAGGGGGAGACTACGAGCAGTACTTC
TRBV27	TRBD2	-	TRBJ2-1	CASSNFRGGPGSGSGNEQFF	TGTGCCAGCAGTAATTTCAGGGGGGGCCCCGGTAGCGGGAGTGGTAATGAGCAGTTCTTC
TRBV5-5	-	-	TRBJ1-2	CASGKQGYLLSGGGYTF	TGTGCCAGCGGGAAACAGGGATACCTTCTATCGGGCGGCGGCTACACCTTC
TRBV30	TRBD2	-	TRBJ2-5	CAWSVLAAQGETQYF	TGTGCCTGGAGTGTACTAGCGGCTCAAGGGGAGACCCAGTACTTC
TRBV5-1	TRBD1	-	TRBJ2-7	CASSRDRSYSYEQYF	TGCGCCAGCAGCCGGGACAGGTCCTACTCCTACGAGCAGTACTTC
TRBV27	-	-	TRBJ1-2	CASSDAVYYGYTF	TGTGCCAGCAGTGACGCGGTATACTATGGCTACACCTTC
TRBV19	TRBD2	-	TRBJ2-3	CASSITSGRADTQYF	TGTGCCAGTAGTATAACTAGCGGGAGGGCAGATACGCAGTATTTT
TRBV19	-	-	TRBJ1-1	CASSTQRRRDTEAFF	TGTGCCAGTAGTACACAGCGGAGAAGGGACACTGAAGCTTTCTTT
TRBV29-1	-	-	TRBJ1-3	CSASDSIAGNTIYF	TGCAGCGCTTCAGACAGTATCGCTGGAAACACCATATATTTT
TRBV4-1	TRBD1	-	TRBJ2-2	CASSQDPPTGGATGELFF	TGCGCCAGCAGCCAAGATCCACCGACAGGGGGCGCGACCGGGGAGCTGTTTTTT
TRBV6-6	-	few	TRBJ2-1	CASLPGRQTYNEQFF	TGTGCCAGCCTCCCTGGGAGACAAACCTACAATGAGCAGTTCTTC
TRBV7-8	TRBD2	once	TRBJ2-1	CASRGSGSSLYEQFF	TGTGCCAGCAGAGGTAGCGGGAGCAGTTTATATGAGCAGTTCTTC